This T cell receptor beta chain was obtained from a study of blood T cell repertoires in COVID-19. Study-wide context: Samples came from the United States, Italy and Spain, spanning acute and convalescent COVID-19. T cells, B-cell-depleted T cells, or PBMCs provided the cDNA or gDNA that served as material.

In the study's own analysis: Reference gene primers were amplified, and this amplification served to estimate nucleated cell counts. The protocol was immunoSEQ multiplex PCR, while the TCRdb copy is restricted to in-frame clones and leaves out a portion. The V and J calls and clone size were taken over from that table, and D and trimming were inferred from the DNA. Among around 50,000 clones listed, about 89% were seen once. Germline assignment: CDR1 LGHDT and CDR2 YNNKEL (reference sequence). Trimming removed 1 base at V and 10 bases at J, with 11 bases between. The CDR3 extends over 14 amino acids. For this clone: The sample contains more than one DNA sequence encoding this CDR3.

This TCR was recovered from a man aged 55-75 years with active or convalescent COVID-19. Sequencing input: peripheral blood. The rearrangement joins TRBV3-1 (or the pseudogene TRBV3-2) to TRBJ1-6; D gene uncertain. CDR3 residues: CASSQAAEYSPLHF. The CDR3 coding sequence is TGTGCCAGCAGCCAAGCCGCCGAGTACTCACCCCTCCACTTT.